These 10 T cell receptor beta chains came from one sample sequenced in a study of blood T cell repertoires in COVID-19. The assay was immunoSEQ multiplex PCR, and TCRdb's table has in-frame clones only and misses some. There are fewer than 150,000 clones in the sample; around 80% occur only once, and around 6.8% lies in the top ten. Sequenced material: peripheral blood. The receptors were sampled from a human donor in a cohort sampled during active COVID-19.

V and J are TRBV15 and TRBJ2-2, with D uncertain. This CDR3 has 13 residues. Germline CDR1 LNHNV, CDR2 YYDKDF (reference sequence). With 0 bases removed from V and 7 bases from J, the gap between germline ends came to 6 bases. CDR3 in DNA: TGTGCCACCAGCAGAGATCGAGTCGGGGAGCTGTTTTTT. Encoded protein: CATSRDRVGELFF.

The genes are TRBV6-5 and TRBJ2-1, with D hard to call. The CDR3 spans 14 residues. From germline, CDR1 is MNHEY and CDR2 SVGAGI. Trimming took off 5 bases at V and 1 base at J, with 9 bases between the two ends. This CDR3 reads CASSIDTSYNEQFF. The CDR3 nucleotides are TGTGCCAGCAGTATAGACACATCCTACAATGAGCAGTTCTTC.

The J gene is TRBJ1-2, the V gene TRBV7-2; tentatively, D is TRBD1 (5 bases). There are 12 residues in the CDR3. V gave up 5 bases and J gave up 5 bases, with 9 bases separating them. Germline V gene lookup returns CDR1 SGHTA and CDR2 FQGNSA. CDR3 coding DNA: TGTGCCAGCAGCACGGACAAATATGGCTACACCTTC. Amino acid sequence: CASSTDKYGYTF.

This chain's CDR3 is CASRQGNSPLHF. The CDR3 region has the DNA TGTGCCAGTAGGCAGGGGAACTCACCCCTCCACTTT. The V and J genes are TRBV19 and TRBJ1-6, with D perhaps matching TRBD1 (6 bases). V lost 6 bases, J lost 10 bases, and 10 bases lay in between. Looked up from germline, CDR1 is LNHDA and CDR2 is SQIVND (reference sequence). This CDR3 is 12 amino acids long.

V is TRBV7-2 and J is TRBJ2-3; possibly TRBD2 for D (6 bases). Germline V gives CDR1 SGHTA, CDR2 FQGNSA. Deletions cut 5 bases from V and 4 bases from J, with 16 bases between. The CDR3 totals 15 residues. CDR3 sequence (DNA): TGTGCCAGCAGCCCCTCTGCGGGGACCGCAGATACGCAGTATTTT. Amino acids: CASSPSAGTADTQYF.

The chain uses TRBV20-1 and TRBJ2-5, with a weak D call TRBD1 (6 bases). Germline V gene sequence: CDR1 DFQATT, CDR2 SNEGSKA (reference sequence). V was clipped by 2 bases and J by 5 bases, with 6 bases between them. The CDR3 is 11 residues long. Written as DNA, the CDR3 is TGCAGTGCTAGACAGGGGGAGACCCAGTACTTC. It encodes CSARQGETQYF.

This clone was recorded once. CDR3 sequence reads: CASSFSRGENSNQPQHF. The CDR3 nucleotides are TGTGCCAGCAGCTTCAGTAGGGGTGAAAATAGCAATCAGCCCCAGCATTTT. The rearrangement links TRBV5-8 to TRBJ1-5; D is perhaps TRBD1 (5 bases). This CDR3 is built from 17 residues. In germline, CDR1 is SGHTS, CDR2 YDEGEE. The V and J ends lost 2 bases and 0 bases respectively, with 15 bases between them.

A single count supports this clone. This chain joins TRBV19 and TRBJ2-5; tentatively, D is TRBD2 (7 bases). Per germline, CDR1 LNHDA and CDR2 SQIVND (reference sequence). The CDR3 runs to 14 residues. V gave up 5 bases and J gave up 4 bases, with 14 bases separating them. CDR3: CASSAGRGGETQYF. CDR3 nucleotide sequence: TGTGCCAGTAGTGCGGGGAGGGGGGGAGAGACCCAGTACTTC.

The chain uses TRBV11-3 and TRBJ2-2; possibly TRBD2 for D (7 bases). CDR1 and CDR2 from the germline V gene are SGHNT and YENEEA. This CDR3 spans 15 amino acids. V was trimmed by 4 bases and J by 4 bases, leaving 13 bases between them. This chain's CDR3 is CASSSRGGTTGELFF. CDR3 DNA sequence: TGTGCCAGCAGCTCGAGGGGGGGGACCACCGGGGAGCTGTTTTTT. The full variable domain, in which reference TRBV11-3 and TRBJ2-2 provide the parts outside the CDR3, is EAGVVQSPRYKIIEKKQPVAFWCNPISGHNTLYWYLQNLGQGPELLIRYENEEAVDDSQLPKDRFSAERLKGVDSTLKIQPAELGDSAVYLCASSSRGGTTGELFFGEGSRLTVL.

The rearrangement uses TRBV5-1 and TRBJ2-5; 8 bases fit TRBD2. Germline V gene lookup returns CDR1 SGHRS and CDR2 YFSETQ. CDR3 length: 14 residues. V was clipped by 5 bases and J by 4 bases; unmatched bases: 7. The CDR3 reads CASSTAGAPETQYF. The DNA of the CDR3 is TGCGCCAGCAGTACAGCGGGGGCGCCAGAGACCCAGTACTTC.